These T cell receptor beta chains were read from a single sample in a study of cytomegalovirus exposure and HLA in healthy donors. Data came from immunoSEQ multiplex PCR; TCRdb stores just in-frame clones and leaves some out. The table records under 200,000 clones, approximately 86% of them present only once. Sequencing used PBMCs. The source is a woman between 25 and 40 years old in good health and CMV-seronegative. Both conserved end residues are part of each CDR3. D genes are given only for firm matches. Expanded clones are given a class, and other clones once, few, many or no size at all.

D gene	V gene	J gene	clone size	CDR3 protein	CDR3 DNA
NA	TRBV18	TRBJ2-3	NA	CASSPGLRTDTQYF	TGTGCCAGCTCACCGGGACTCAGGACAGATACGCAGTATTTT
NA	TRBV2	TRBJ2-1	NA	CASSERTNNEQFF	TGTGCCAGCAGTGAAAGGACTAACAATGAGCAGTTCTTC
NA	TRBV5-1	TRBJ2-5	once	CASREYQETQYF	TGCGCCAGCAGGGAGTACCAAGAGACCCAGTACTTC
TRBD2	TRBV7-9	TRBJ2-5	NA	CASSQLAGDQETQYF	TGTGCCAGCAGCCAACTAGCGGGGGATCAAGAGACCCAGTACTTC
NA	TRBV25-1	TRBJ1-2	NA	CASSDYATANYGYTF	TGTGCCAGCAGTGATTACGCGACAGCTAACTATGGCTACACCTTC
NA	TRBV7-9	TRBJ1-6	NA	CASSLGWGDGSPLHF	TGTGCCAGCAGCTTAGGGTGGGGGGATGGGTCACCCCTCCACTTT
NA	TRBV30	TRBJ2-1	NA	CAWSASAGAYNEQFF	TGTGCCTGGAGCGCATCGGCAGGGGCGTACAATGAGCAGTTCTTC
NA	TRBV4-1	TRBJ1-2	NA	CASSQEPAGANYGYTF	TGCGCCAGCAGCCAAGAACCAGCTGGAGCTAACTATGGCTACACCTTC
NA	TRBV11-2	TRBJ1-1	NA	CASSLSLNTEAFF	TGTGCCAGCAGCTTAAGCCTGAACACTGAAGCTTTCTTT
NA	TRBV5-1	TRBJ2-1	once	CASSDPGLYNEQFF	TGCGCCAGCAGCGACCCGGGACTGTACAATGAGCAGTTCTTC
NA	TRBV21-1	TRBJ2-2	NA	CANETSGFLSGELFF	TGTGCCAACGAGACTAGCGGGTTCTTATCCGGGGAGCTGTTTTTT
TRBD2	TRBV5-4	TRBJ2-5	NA	CASSSGLAGLQETQYF	TGTGCCAGCAGCTCGGGACTAGCGGGACTACAAGAGACCCAGTACTTC
TRBD2	TRBV6-4	TRBJ2-1	NA	CASSALAGAFEQFF	TGTGCCAGCAGTGCGCTAGCGGGAGCTTTTGAGCAGTTCTTC
TRBD2	TRBV5-1	TRBJ2-5	NA	CASSLAPGGAQETQYF	TGCGCCAGCAGCTTGGCGCCGGGGGGGGCACAAGAGACCCAGTACTTC
NA	TRBV28	TRBJ2-7	NA	CASSLLGLIYEQYF	TGTGCCAGCAGTTTATTGGGGCTTATCTACGAGCAGTACTTC
NA	TRBV7-8	TRBJ2-5	NA	CASSLVTGSEAQYF	TGTGCCAGCAGCTTAGTTACGGGGAGCGAGGCCCAGTACTTC
NA	TRBV21-1	TRBJ1-5	NA	CASSKELKTGQPQHF	TGTGCCAGCAGCAAAGAGCTCAAAACGGGTCAGCCCCAGCATTTT
NA	TRBV29-1	TRBJ1-1	NA	CSVERGGEAFF	TGCAGCGTTGAAAGGGGAGGTGAAGCTTTCTTT
NA	TRBV2	TRBJ2-7	once	CASRQVSWDEQYF	TGTGCCAGCAGGCAAGTTAGCTGGGACGAGCAGTACTTC
TRBD1	TRBV18	TRBJ1-1	NA	CASSPPRGRGGTEAFF	TGTGCCAGCTCACCCCCCAGGGGGCGGGGAGGCACTGAAGCTTTCTTT
NA	TRBV20-1	TRBJ2-1	NA	CSAQLNEQFF	TGCAGTGCTCAACTCAATGAGCAGTTCTTC
TRBD1	TRBV6-6	TRBJ2-7	NA	CASSYWDSYEQYF	TGTGCCAGCAGTTACTGGGACAGCTACGAGCAGTACTTC
NA	TRBV27	TRBJ2-7	NA	CASSLLHEYEQYF	TGTGCCAGCAGTCTACTCCACGAATACGAGCAGTACTTC
TRBD2	TRBV5-1	TRBJ2-3	once	CASSLGGGPKTDTQYF	TGCGCCAGCAGCTTGGGGGGGGGTCCTAAAACAGATACGCAGTATTTT
TRBD1	TRBV6-1	TRBJ2-3	NA	CASSLDRGPDTQYF	TGTGCCAGCAGCCTGGACAGGGGCCCAGATACGCAGTATTTT
TRBD1	TRBV6-6	TRBJ1-2	NA	CASRVQTGANYGYTF	TGTGCCAGCAGGGTCCAGACAGGGGCCAACTATGGCTACACCTTC
NA	TRBV5-4	TRBJ2-3	NA	CASSLAGEADTQYF	TGTGCCAGCAGCTTGGCGGGGGAGGCAGATACGCAGTATTTT
NA	TRBV19	TRBJ1-4	NA	CASRYPTERNEKLFF	TGTGCCAGTCGTTACCCCACAGAGAGAAATGAAAAACTGTTTTTT
NA	TRBV2	TRBJ1-5	NA	CASNIRGSNQPQHF	TGTGCCAGCAATATCAGGGGCAGCAATCAGCCCCAGCATTTT
TRBD2	TRBV19	TRBJ2-3	NA	CASSRTSLTQYF	TGTGCCAGTAGTAGGACTAGCTTGACGCAGTATTTT
NA	TRBV7-3	TRBJ1-1	NA	CASSLGPSGNTEAFF	TGTGCCAGCAGCTTAGGTCCTTCGGGGAACACTGAAGCTTTCTTT
NA	TRBV19	TRBJ1-2	NA	CASRDLGRADGYTF	TGTGCCAGTAGGGACCTAGGGCGGGCCGATGGCTACACCTTC
TRBD1	TRBV13	TRBJ2-7	NA	CASSSLGQGDWEQYF	TGTGCCAGCAGCTCCCTGGGACAGGGAGATTGGGAGCAGTACTTC
NA	TRBV5-1	TRBJ2-3	NA	CASSLELAGTDTQYF	TGCGCCAGCAGCTTGGAACTAGCAGGCACAGATACGCAGTATTTT
TRBD2	TRBV7-8	TRBJ2-3	NA	CASSLDLIGAGGPNMTDTQYF	TGTGCCAGCAGCTTAGATTTAATCGGGGCGGGAGGGCCCAATATGACAGATACGCAGTATTTT
TRBD1	TRBV28	TRBJ1-5	NA	CASSSGTGGWGPQHF	TGTGCCAGCAGTTCCGGGACAGGGGGTTGGGGGCCCCAGCATTTT
TRBD2	TRBV5-1	TRBJ2-1	NA	CASSLQTLGRDEQFF	TGCGCCAGCAGCTTGCAAACCCTGGGGAGGGATGAGCAGTTCTTC
TRBD2	TRBV18	TRBJ2-1	NA	CASSPRRSGLAGYNEQFF	TGTGCCAGCTCACCGCGCCGATCGGGACTAGCGGGTTACAATGAGCAGTTCTTC
NA	TRBV27	TRBJ2-1	NA	CASSLSGWSSYNEQFF	TGTGCCAGCAGTTTATCCGGCTGGAGCTCCTACAATGAGCAGTTCTTC
TRBD2	TRBV11-1	TRBJ2-1	NA	CASSSRGGGGAIDEQFF	TGTGCCAGCAGCTCTAGGGGAGGCGGGGGGGCTATCGATGAGCAGTTCTTC